One sample yielded the 15 T cell receptor beta chains listed below, sequenced in a study of metastatic and nonmetastatic thyroid tumors. Ahead of thyroid surgery, no patient had received treatment of any kind. TCRdb re-clonotyped the PCR reads via MiXCR. The sample includes roughly 8,900 clones, 25% to 30% seen only once; the top ten take 13%. Sequencing was carried out using adjacent normal tissue. The source is a female donor with papillary thyroid cancer or a benign thyroid nodule (not recorded which). Some clones in this sample may be carry-over from other donors' samples.

In its sample, this clone was seen a few times. The rearrangement joins TRBV5-1 to TRBJ2-7; D gene unclear. The CDR3 consists of 13 residues. Between the trimmed V and J ends, which lost 4 bases and 5 bases, there was a span of 13 bases. Germline CDR1 SGHRS, CDR2 YFSETQ. CDR3 nucleotide sequence: TGCGCCAGCAGCGGACCCCCATATAACGAGCAGTACTTC. This codes for CASSGPPYNEQYF. Complete variable domain (other parts from reference TRBV5-1 and TRBJ2-7): KAGVTQTPRYLIKTRGQQVTLSCSPISGHRSVSWYQQTPGQGLQFLFEYFSETQRNKGNFPGRFSGRQFSNSRSEMNVSTLELGDSALYLCASSGPPYNEQYFGPGTRLTVT.

As regards this clone: The germline gene is not matched at one end of the junction; a read error may be the cause. The chain joins TRBV12-5 to TRBJ2-3; D gene uncertain. Per the germline V gene, CDR1 is LGHNT and CDR2 is FRNRAP. This CDR3 has 13 residues. The CDR3 reads CASGLDLGRPYHF. CDR3 coding DNA: TGTGCTAGTGGTTTGGATTTGGGCAGGCCTTACCACTTT.

Comment on this clone: The junction and the germline gene differ at one end; a read error may be behind it. The gene calls are TRBV7-9 and TRBJ2-5; TRBD2 matches 7 bases. Germline CDR1 is SEHNR and CDR2 is FQNEAQ (reference sequence). CDR3 length: 17 residues. CDR3 nucleotide sequence: TGTGCCAGCATCTTCGGGCGGGAGCGGTACCAAGAAGAGACCCGGTACTTC. This encodes CASIFGRERYQEETRYF.

This clone is classed as medium-sized (0.01 to 0.1%). The rearrangement joins TRBV27 to TRBJ1-2; TRBD1 aligns across 7 bases. J was trimmed by 8 bases and V by 5 bases; bases with no gene match: 8. The CDR3 runs to 13 residues. CDR1 is MNHEY, CDR2 SMNVEV, per germline (reference sequence). CDR3 DNA sequence: TGTGCCAGCAGTAATACCAACAGGGGCGGCTACACCTTC. Its translation is CASSNTNRGGYTF.

The rearrangement links TRBV5-1 to TRBJ1-1, with 7 bases lining up with TRBD1. CDR1 and CDR2 (germline): SGHRS, YFSETQ. The J segment lost 7 bases and the V segment lost 0 bases, leaving 3 bases of the junction unmatched. The length of the CDR3 is 13 residues. The CDR3 loop reads CASSLDGQVEAFF. The CDR3 nucleotides read TGCGCCAGCAGCTTGGATGGACAGGTTGAAGCTTTCTTT.

Concerning this clone: An end of the junction differs from the germline gene, which may be a read error. V and J are TRBV24-1 and TRBJ2-3; the D is unclear. Germline V CDR1 and CDR2: KGHDR, SFDVKD. There are 13 residues in the CDR3. The DNA of the CDR3 is TGTGCCACCAGTGATTTGCCCCAGGCGCCTTTGGATTTT. Its protein product is CATSDLPQAPLDF.

This clone is medium-sized in the sample. The V and J genes are TRBV5-5 and TRBJ2-5; tentatively, D is TRBD1 (5 bases). The V and J ends lost 4 bases and 1 base respectively, with 8 bases between them. The CDR3 has 13 amino acids. Germline V lookup: CDR1 SGHKS, CDR2 YYEKEE (reference sequence). In nucleotides, the CDR3 is TGTGCCAGCAGCCCTGGGGCCCAAGAGACCCAGTACTTC. Translation gives CASSPGAQETQYF.

The chain is built from TRBV20-1 and TRBJ2-5, with D perhaps matching TRBD1 or TRBD2 (5 bases each). Germline V gives CDR1 DFQATT, CDR2 SNEGSKA (reference sequence). CDR3 length equals 13 residues. V lost 8 bases and J lost 5, with 18 bases in between. Here the CDR3 reads CSSYGVGEETQYF. The CDR3 DNA follows: TGCAGTAGCTACGGAGTAGGGGAGGAGACCCAGTACTTC.

The chain is built from TRBV20-1 and TRBJ2-7, with 11 bases identical to TRBD2. CDR3 size: 13 residues. Trimming removed 5 bases from V and 3 bases from J; junction bases left unmatched: 3. Germline lookup yields CDR1 DFQATT and CDR2 SNEGSKA (reference sequence). As DNA, the CDR3 is TGCAGTGCTCTCGGACTAGCGGGCTACGAGCAGTACTTC. This codes for CSALGLAGYEQYF.

By share, this clone ranks as medium-sized. The chain carries TRBV20-1 and TRBJ1-2; TRBD1 aligns across 8 bases. CDR3 size: 14 residues. V lost 3 bases and J lost 0; bases outside the gene matches: 3. The V gene's germline CDR1 is DFQATT and CDR2 SNEGSKA (reference sequence). CDR3 sequence: CSARGQAANYGYTF. The CDR3 coding sequence is TGCAGTGCTAGGGGACAGGCTGCTAACTATGGCTACACCTTC.

This clone is medium-sized. The chain couples TRBV19 to TRBJ2-5; a possible D gene is TRBD1 (5 bases). Trimming removed 5 bases at V and 2 bases at J, with 12 bases between. The CDR3 consists of 14 residues. The germline CDR1 and CDR2 sequences are LNHDA and SQIVND (reference sequence). The CDR3 is CASSPTGYQETQYF. Written as DNA, the CDR3 is TGTGCCAGTAGTCCCACAGGTTATCAAGAGACCCAGTACTTC.

This clone showed up many times. One base away lies a much larger clone, so this may be a sequencing read error. For the CDR3, the DNA is TGTGCCAGCAGCTTGGACGGGACAAACGGAAACACCGTATATTTT. It specifies CASSLDGTNGNTVYF. The chain is built from TRBV5-5 and TRBJ1-3; D possibly corresponds to TRBD1 (6 bases). Germline V lookup: CDR1 SGHKS, CDR2 YYEKEE (reference sequence). The CDR3 runs to 15 residues.

This clone is medium-sized. The chain recombines TRBV5-1 with TRBJ2-5; D is undetermined. The CDR3 is made up of 15 amino acids. V gave up 3 bases and J gave up 1 base, with 13 bases separating them. CDR1 and CDR2 (germline): SGHRS, YFSETQ. DNA of the CDR3: TGCGCCAGCAGCTCTACAGTCGTGCCCCAAGAGACCCAGTACTTC. Its translation: CASSSTVVPQETQYF.

Many counts were recorded for this clone. The rearrangement links TRBV9 to TRBJ2-3; no clear D gene. In germline, CDR1 is SGDLS, CDR2 YYNGEE. This CDR3 is 13 amino acids long. The V gene lost 6 bases and the J gene lost 0 bases, with 8 bases spanning the gap. CDR3 sequence: CASNGGSTDTQYF. In DNA, the CDR3 is TGTGCCAGCAATGGCGGAAGCACAGATACGCAGTATTTT.

This clone showed up just a few times. V is TRBV25-1 and J is TRBJ2-3; either TRBD1 or TRBD2 may fit D (5 bases each). Germline values: CDR1 MGHDK, CDR2 SYGVNS. The CDR3 totals 15 residues. The V and J ends lost 5 bases and 3 bases respectively, with 15 bases between them. The CDR3 bases are TGTGCCAGCAGTCCTCGGGGCAAACCTACAGATACGCAGTATTTT. The encoded protein is CASSPRGKPTDTQYF.